The 9 T cell receptor beta chains listed next were all sequenced from one sample in a study of cytotoxic CD8 clonotypes in ibrutinib-treated CLL. Clones were sequenced by immunoSEQ multiplex PCR, and TCRdb holds only the in-frame ones, with some missing. The sample lists some 98,000 clones, around 80% seen once, with 32% in the top ten. Sequences were derived from PBMCs, sampled after 12 months of ibrutinib treatment. The receptors here all came from a human donor with chronic lymphocytic leukemia.

This clone was observed a handful of times. This chain uses TRBV7-2 with TRBJ2-3, with D perhaps matching TRBD2 (6 bases). Trimming shortened V by 1 base and J by 5 bases, and 13 bases separated the two germline ends. The CDR3 runs 15 residues. CDR1 and CDR2 (germline): SGHTA, FQGNSA. The CDR3 DNA is TGTGCCAGCAGCTTAGTTTCCAGGCGGGGAGATACGCAGTATTTT. Translating gives CASSLVSRRGDTQYF.

This clone was counted once. V is TRBV7-9 and J is TRBJ1-3; tentatively, D is TRBD1 (5 bases). CDR3 length equals 13 residues. Germline V gene sequence: CDR1 SEHNR, CDR2 FQNEAQ (reference sequence). Trimming took off 8 bases at V and 4 bases at J, with 12 bases between the two ends. For the CDR3, the DNA is TGTGCCAGCCAACAAGGGGCCGGAAACACCATATATTTT. This codes for CASQQGAGNTIYF. Filled out from reference TRBV7-9 and TRBJ1-3, the complete variable domain reads DTGVSQNPRHKITKRGQNVTFRCDPISEHNRLYWYRQTLGQGPEFLTYFQNEAQLEKSRLLSDRFSAERPKGSFSTLEIQRTEQGDSAMYLCASQQGAGNTIYFGEGSWLTVV.

This clone appeared many times. The rearrangement uses TRBV28 and TRBJ1-5, with TRBD1 matching 8 bases. This CDR3 is 17 amino acids long. The V gene's germline CDR1 is MDHEN and CDR2 SYDVKM. J gave up 0 bases and V 6 bases, and 10 bases lay outside the gene matches. The CDR3 DNA reads as TGTGCCAGCAGGCGAGGGACAGGCGGATTTAGCAATCAGCCCCAGCATTTT. Translation gives CASRRGTGGFSNQPQHF. Full variable domain (missing parts from reference TRBV28 and TRBJ1-5): DVKVTQSSRYLVKRTGEKVFLECVQDMDHENMFWYRQDPGLGLRLIYFSYDVKMKEKGDIPEGYSVSREKKERFSLILESASTNQTSMYLCASRRGTGGFSNQPQHFGDGTRLSIL.

This clone has a single count. This chain links TRBV19 with TRBJ1-2; no firm D call. This CDR3 comprises 10 residues. V dropped 4 bases and J dropped 8 bases, with 5 bases sitting between them. Looked up from germline, CDR1 is LNHDA and CDR2 is SQIVND (reference sequence). Written as DNA, the CDR3 is TGTGCCAGTAGTACCTTGGGCTACACCTTC. It yields the protein CASSTLGYTF.

The chain joins TRBV7-2 to TRBJ1-5; no firm D call. Trimming stripped 3 bases from V and 4 bases from J, with 7 bases between. There are 13 residues in the CDR3. The germline CDR1 and CDR2 sequences are SGHTA and FQGNSA. The CDR3 DNA sequence: TGTGCCAGCAGCTTTGGCGGTAATCAGCCCCAGCATTTT. Translation gives CASSFGGNQPQHF.

The chain uses TRBV19 and TRBJ2-1; 8 bases match TRBD2. There are 15 residues in the CDR3. Per the germline V gene, CDR1 is LNHDA and CDR2 is SQIVND (reference sequence). J lost 4 bases, V lost 6 bases, and 8 bases had no gene match. CDR3 loop: CASSLREGLYNEQFF. The CDR3 coding sequence is TGTGCCAGTAGCCTTCGGGAGGGGTTGTACAATGAGCAGTTCTTC.

The CDR3 loop is CASSQDGVQEQFF. CDR3 nucleotide sequence: TGCGCCAGCAGCCAAGATGGTGTACAGGAGCAGTTCTTC. The J gene is TRBJ2-1, the V gene TRBV4-3; D gene uncertain. Germline values: CDR1 LGHNA, CDR2 YSLEER. The CDR3 contains 13 residues. Trimming took 0 bases from V and 10 from J, leaving 10 bases between them.

The CDR3 loop is CASSLGGLAGGPSNEQFF. The CDR3, as DNA: TGTGCCAGCAGCTTAGGTGGACTAGCGGGGGGGCCGAGCAATGAGCAGTTCTTC. V and J are TRBV11-3 and TRBJ2-1, with TRBD2 matching 15 bases. CDR1 is SGHNT and CDR2 is YENEEA in the germline V gene. With 1 base clipped from V and 6 bases from J, the junction kept 7 bases outside the gene matches. This CDR3 spans 18 amino acids.

This rearrangement joins TRBV5-1 to TRBJ1-2; a possible D gene is TRBD1 (5 bases). Germline CDR1 and CDR2: SGHRS and YFSETQ. The CDR3 loop spans 13 amino acids. V was pared by 4 bases and J by 6 bases, with 13 bases between. The DNA of the CDR3 is TGCGCCAGCAGCCCTTCAGGGAGCCATGGCTACACCTTC. Its protein product is CASSPSGSHGYTF.